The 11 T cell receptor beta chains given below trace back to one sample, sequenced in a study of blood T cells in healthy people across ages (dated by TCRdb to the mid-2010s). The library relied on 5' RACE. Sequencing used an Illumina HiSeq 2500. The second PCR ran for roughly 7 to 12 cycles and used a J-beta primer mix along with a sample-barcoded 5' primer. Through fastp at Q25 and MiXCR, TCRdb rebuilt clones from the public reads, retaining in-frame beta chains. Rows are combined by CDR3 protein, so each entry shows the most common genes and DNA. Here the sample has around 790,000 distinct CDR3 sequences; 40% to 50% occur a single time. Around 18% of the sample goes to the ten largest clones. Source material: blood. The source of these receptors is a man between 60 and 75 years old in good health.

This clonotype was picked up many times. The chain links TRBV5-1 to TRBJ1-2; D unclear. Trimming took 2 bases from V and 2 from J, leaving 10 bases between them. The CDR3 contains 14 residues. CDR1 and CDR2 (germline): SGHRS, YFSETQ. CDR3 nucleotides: TGCGCCAGCAGCTTCGGACGGAACAACTATGGCTACACCTTC. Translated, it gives CASSFGRNNYGYTF.

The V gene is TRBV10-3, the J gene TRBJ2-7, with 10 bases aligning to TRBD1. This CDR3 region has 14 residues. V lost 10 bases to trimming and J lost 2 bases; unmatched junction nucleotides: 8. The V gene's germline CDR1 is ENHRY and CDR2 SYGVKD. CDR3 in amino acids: CATAGTGAPYEQYF. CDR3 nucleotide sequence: TGTGCCACAGCCGGGACAGGGGCCCCCTACGAGCAGTACTTC.

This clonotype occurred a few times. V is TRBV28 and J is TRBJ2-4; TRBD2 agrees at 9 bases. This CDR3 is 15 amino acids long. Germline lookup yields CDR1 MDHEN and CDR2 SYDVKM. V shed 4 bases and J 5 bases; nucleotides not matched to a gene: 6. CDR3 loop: CASSSPAGGENIQYF. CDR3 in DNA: TGTGCCAGCAGTTCGCCGGCGGGGGGGGAAAACATTCAGTACTTC.

The CDR3 nucleotides read TGTGCCAGCAGAGCCGGGACAGGGTATTCACCCCTCCACTTT. Amino acid sequence: CASRAGTGYSPLHF. The chain couples TRBV28 to TRBJ1-6, with 9 bases identical to TRBD1. The germline V gene has CDR1 MDHEN and CDR2 SYDVKM. The CDR3 runs to 14 residues. Trimming cost V 6 bases and J 8 bases; bases outside gene matches: 5.

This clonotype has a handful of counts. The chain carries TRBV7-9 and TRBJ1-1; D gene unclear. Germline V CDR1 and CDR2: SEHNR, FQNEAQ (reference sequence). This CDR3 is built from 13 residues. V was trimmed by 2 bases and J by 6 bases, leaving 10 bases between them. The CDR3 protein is CASSLIWEPEAFF. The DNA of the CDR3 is TGTGCCAGCAGCTTAATCTGGGAACCTGAAGCTTTCTTT.

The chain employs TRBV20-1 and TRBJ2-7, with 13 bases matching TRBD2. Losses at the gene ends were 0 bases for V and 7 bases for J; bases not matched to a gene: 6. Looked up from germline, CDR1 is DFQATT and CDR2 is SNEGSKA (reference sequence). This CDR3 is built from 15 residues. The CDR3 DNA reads TGCAGTGCTAGAGATGGACTAGCGGGAGTCTATGAGCAGTACTTC. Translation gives CSARDGLAGVYEQYF.

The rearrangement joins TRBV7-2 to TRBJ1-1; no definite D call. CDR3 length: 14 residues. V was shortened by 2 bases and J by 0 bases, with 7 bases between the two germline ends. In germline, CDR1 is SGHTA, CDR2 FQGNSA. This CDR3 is CASSLRNLNTEAFF. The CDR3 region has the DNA TGTGCCAGCAGCTTAAGGAACCTGAACACTGAAGCTTTCTTT.

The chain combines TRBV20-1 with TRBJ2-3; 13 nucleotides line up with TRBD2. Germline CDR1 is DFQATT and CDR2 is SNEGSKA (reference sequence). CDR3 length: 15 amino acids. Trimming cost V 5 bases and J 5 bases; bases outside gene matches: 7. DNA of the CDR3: TGCAGTGCTCATCTACTAGCGGGGGGGGTAGATACGCAGTATTTT. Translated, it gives CSAHLLAGGVDTQYF.

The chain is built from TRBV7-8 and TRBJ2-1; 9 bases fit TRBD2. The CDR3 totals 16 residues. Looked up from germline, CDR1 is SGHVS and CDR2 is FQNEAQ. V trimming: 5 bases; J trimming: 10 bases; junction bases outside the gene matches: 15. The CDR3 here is CASSGRETSGKGEQFF. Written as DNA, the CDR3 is TGTGCCAGCAGCGGGCGGGAGACTAGCGGAAAAGGAGAGCAGTTCTTC.

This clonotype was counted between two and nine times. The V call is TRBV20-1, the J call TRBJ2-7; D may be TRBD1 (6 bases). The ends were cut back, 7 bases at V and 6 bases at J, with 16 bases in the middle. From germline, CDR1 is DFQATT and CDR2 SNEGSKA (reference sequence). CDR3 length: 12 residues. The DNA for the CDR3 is TGCAGTGGTCTTCTACAGGGACCCGAGCAGTACTTC. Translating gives CSGLLQGPEQYF.

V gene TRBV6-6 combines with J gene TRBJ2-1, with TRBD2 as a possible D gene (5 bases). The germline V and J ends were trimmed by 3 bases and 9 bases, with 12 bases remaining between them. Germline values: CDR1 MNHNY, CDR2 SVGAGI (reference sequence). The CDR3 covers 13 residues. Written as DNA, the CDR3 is TGTGCCAGCAGTTATTATAAAGAGGGTGAGCAGTTCTTC. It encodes CASSYYKEGEQFF.